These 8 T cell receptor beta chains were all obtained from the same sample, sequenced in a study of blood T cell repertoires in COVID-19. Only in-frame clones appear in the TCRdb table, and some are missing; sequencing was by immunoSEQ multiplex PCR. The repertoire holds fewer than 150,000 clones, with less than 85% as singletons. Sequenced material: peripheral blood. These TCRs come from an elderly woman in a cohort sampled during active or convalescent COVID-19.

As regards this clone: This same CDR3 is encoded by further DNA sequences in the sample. The CDR3 region has the DNA TGTGCCAGCAGCGTAGACCTAGCGGGCGAGACCCAGTACTTC. Translation: CASSVDLAGETQYF. The chain joins TRBV9 to TRBJ2-5, with TRBD2 identical over 8 bases. This CDR3 comprises 14 residues. V was clipped by 0 bases and J by 5 bases; unmatched bases: 3. The germline gives CDR1 SGDLS, CDR2 YYNGEE.

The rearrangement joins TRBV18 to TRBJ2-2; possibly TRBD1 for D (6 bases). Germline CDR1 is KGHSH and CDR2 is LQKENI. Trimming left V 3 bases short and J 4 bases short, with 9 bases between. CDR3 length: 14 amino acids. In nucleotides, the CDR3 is TGTGCCAGCTCACCTGGACAGTCCACCGGGGAGCTGTTTTTT. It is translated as CASSPGQSTGELFF.

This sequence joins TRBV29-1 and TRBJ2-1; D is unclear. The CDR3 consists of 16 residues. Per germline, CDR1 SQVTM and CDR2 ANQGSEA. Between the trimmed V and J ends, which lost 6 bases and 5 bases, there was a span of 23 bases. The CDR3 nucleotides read TGCAGCGTCACGACCCCGACTCCCCGGCTTCACAATGAGCAGTTCTTC. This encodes CSVTTPTPRLHNEQFF.

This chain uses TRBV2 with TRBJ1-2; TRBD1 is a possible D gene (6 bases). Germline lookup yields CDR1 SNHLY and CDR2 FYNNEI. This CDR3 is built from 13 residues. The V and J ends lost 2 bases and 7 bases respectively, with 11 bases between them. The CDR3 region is CASSELQGTGYTF. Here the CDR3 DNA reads TGTGCCAGCAGTGAATTACAGGGCACTGGCTACACCTTC.

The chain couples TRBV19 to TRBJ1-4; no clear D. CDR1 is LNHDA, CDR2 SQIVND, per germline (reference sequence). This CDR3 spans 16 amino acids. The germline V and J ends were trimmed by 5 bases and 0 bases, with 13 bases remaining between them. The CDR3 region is CASSWRPGSTNEKLFF. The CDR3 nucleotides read TGTGCCAGTAGTTGGAGACCGGGTTCAACTAATGAAAAACTGTTTTTT.

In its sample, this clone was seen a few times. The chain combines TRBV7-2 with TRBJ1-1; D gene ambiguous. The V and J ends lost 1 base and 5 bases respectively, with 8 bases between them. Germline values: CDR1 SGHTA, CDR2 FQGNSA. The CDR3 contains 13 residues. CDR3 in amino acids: CASSLVRATEAFF. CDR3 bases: TGTGCCAGCAGCTTAGTGCGAGCGACTGAAGCTTTCTTT. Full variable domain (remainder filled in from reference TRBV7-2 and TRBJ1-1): GAGVSQSPSNKVTEKGKDVELRCDPISGHTALYWYRQSLGQGLEFLIYFQGNSAPDKSGLPSDRFSAERTGGSVSTLTIQRTQQEDSAVYLCASSLVRATEAFFGQGTRLTVV.

The CDR3 DNA sequence: TGTGCCTGGACTATAGGACGGACAGGGCATACAGAGACCCAGTACTTC. It is translated as CAWTIGRTGHTETQYF. The rearrangement links TRBV30 to TRBJ2-5; 8 bases align to TRBD1. This CDR3 comprises 16 residues. Trimming removed 4 bases from V and 4 bases from J; junction bases left unmatched: 14. The germline V gene has CDR1 GTSNPN and CDR2 SVGIG (reference sequence).

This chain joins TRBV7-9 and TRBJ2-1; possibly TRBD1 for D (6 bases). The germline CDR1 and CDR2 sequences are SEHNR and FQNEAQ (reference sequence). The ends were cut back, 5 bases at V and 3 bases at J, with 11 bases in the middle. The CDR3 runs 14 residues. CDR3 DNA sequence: TGTGCCAGCAGCCCGTGGACAGTCTACAATGAGCAGTTCTTC. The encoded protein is CASSPWTVYNEQFF. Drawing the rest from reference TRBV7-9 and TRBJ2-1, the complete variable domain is DTGVSQNPRHKITKRGQNVTFRCDPISEHNRLYWYRQTLGQGPEFLTYFQNEAQLEKSRLLSDRFSAERPKGSFSTLEIQRTEQGDSAMYLCASSPWTVYNEQFFGPGTRLTVL.